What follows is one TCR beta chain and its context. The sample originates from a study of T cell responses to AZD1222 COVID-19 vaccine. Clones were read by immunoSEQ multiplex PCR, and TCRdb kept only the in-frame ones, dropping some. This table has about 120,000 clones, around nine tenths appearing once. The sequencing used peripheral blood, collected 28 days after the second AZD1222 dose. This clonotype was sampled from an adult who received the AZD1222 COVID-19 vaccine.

CDR3 DNA sequence: TGTGCCAGCAGCGTAGCGCAGGGCCCTAATTCACCCCTCCACTTT. Amino acids: CASSVAQGPNSPLHF. The chain is built from TRBV9 and TRBJ1-6, with D perhaps matching TRBD1 (5 bases). The germline V gene has CDR1 SGDLS and CDR2 YYNGEE. This CDR3 comprises 15 residues. V was clipped by 0 bases and J by 6 bases, with 10 bases between them.